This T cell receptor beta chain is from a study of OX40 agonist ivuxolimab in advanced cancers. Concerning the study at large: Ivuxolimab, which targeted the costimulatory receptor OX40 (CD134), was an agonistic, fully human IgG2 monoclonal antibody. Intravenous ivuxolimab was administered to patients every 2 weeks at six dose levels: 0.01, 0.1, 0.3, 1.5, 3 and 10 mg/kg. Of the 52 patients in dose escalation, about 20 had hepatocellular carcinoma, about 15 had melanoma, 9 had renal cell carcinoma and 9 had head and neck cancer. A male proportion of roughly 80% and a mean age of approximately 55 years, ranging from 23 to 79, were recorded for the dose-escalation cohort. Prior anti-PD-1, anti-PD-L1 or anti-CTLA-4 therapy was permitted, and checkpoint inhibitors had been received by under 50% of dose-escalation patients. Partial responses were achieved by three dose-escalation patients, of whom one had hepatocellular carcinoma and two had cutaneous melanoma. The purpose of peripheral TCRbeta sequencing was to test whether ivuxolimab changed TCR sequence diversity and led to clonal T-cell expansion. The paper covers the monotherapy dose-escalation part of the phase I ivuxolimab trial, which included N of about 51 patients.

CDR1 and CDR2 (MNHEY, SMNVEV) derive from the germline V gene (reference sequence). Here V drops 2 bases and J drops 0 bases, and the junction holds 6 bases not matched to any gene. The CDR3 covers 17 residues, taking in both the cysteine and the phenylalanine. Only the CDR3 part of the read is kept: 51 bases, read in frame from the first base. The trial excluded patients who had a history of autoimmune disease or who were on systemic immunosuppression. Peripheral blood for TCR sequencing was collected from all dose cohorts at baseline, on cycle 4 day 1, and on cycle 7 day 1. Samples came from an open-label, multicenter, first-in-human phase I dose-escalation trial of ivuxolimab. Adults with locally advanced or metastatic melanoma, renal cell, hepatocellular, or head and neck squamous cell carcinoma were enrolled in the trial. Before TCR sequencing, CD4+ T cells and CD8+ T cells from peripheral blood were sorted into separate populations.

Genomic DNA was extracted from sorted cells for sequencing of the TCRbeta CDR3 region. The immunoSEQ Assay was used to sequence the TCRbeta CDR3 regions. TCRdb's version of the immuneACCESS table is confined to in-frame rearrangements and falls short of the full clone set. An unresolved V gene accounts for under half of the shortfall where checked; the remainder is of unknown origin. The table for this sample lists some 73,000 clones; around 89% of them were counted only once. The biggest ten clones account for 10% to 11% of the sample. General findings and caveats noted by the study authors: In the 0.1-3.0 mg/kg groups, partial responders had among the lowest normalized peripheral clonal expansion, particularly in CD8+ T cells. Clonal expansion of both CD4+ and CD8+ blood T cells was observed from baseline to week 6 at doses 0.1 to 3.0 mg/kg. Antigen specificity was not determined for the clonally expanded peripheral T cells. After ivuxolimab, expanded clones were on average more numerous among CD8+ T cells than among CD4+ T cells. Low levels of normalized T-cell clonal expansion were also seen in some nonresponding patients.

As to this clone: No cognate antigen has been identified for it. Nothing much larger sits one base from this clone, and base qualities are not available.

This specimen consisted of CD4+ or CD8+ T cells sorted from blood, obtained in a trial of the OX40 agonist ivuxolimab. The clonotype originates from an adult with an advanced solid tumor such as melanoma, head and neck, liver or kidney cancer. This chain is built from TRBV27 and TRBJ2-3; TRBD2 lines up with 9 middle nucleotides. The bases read TGTGCCAGCAGTTTAGTCCTAGCGGGGCCAAGCACAGATACGCAGTATTTT. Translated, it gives CASSLVLAGPSTDTQYF.